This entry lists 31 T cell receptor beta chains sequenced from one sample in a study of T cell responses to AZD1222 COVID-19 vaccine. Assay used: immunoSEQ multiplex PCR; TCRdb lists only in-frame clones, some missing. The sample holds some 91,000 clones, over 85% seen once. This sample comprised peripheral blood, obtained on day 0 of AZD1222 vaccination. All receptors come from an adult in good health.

CDR3 nucleotides: TGCAGCGTTGCGAAGGGGTCGAGGAGCACTGAAGCTTTCTTT. Residues: CSVAKGSRSTEAFF. The chain carries TRBV29-1 and TRBJ1-1; a weak D match, TRBD1 (5 bases). CDR1 and CDR2 (germline): SQVTM, ANQGSEA. The CDR3 covers 14 residues. The V gene lost 4 bases and the J gene lost 4 bases, with 16 bases spanning the gap.

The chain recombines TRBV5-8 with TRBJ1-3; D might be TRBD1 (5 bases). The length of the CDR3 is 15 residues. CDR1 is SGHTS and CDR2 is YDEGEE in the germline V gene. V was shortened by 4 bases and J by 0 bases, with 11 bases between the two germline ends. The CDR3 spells CASSITGTSGNTIYF. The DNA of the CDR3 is TGTGCCAGCAGCATTACCGGGACCTCTGGAAACACCATATATTTT.

CDR3 sequence (DNA): TGTGCCTCGTCGACAGGCACGAACACCGGGGAGCTGTTTTTT. Residues: CASSTGTNTGELFF. The chain is built from TRBV30 and TRBJ2-2; D is possibly TRBD1 (6 bases). V was trimmed by 7 bases and J by 0 bases, leaving 12 bases between them. Germline lookup yields CDR1 GTSNPN and CDR2 SVGIG (reference sequence). The CDR3 runs to 14 residues.

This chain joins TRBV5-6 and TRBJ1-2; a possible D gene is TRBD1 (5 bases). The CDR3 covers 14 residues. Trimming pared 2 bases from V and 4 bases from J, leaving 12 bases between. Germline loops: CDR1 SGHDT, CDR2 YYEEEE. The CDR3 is CASSFRGNTYGYTF. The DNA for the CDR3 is TGTGCCAGCAGCTTCCGGGGGAACACCTATGGCTACACCTTC.

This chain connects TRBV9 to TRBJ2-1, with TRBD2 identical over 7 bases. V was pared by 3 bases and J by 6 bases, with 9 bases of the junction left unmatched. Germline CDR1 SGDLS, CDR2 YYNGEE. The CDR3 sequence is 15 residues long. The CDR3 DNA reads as TGTGCCAGCAGCGAGGTGGCGGGAGATGTCAATGAGCAGTTCTTC. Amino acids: CASSEVAGDVNEQFF.

The CDR3 DNA reads as TGTGCCAGCAGCAATCTAGCGGGAGGCTACGAGCAGTACTTC. As protein: CASSNLAGGYEQYF. The chain has TRBV14 and TRBJ2-7; the match to TRBD2 covers 11 bases. CDR3 length: 14 residues. The germline V gene has CDR1 SGHDN and CDR2 FVKESK. J was trimmed by 3 bases and V by 5 bases; bases with no gene match: 3.

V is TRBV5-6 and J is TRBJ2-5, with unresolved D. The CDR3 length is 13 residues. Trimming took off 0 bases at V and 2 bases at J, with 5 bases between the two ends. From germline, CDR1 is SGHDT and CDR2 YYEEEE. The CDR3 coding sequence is TGTGCCAGCAGCTTGGCACAACAAGAGACCCAGTACTTC. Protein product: CASSLAQQETQYF.

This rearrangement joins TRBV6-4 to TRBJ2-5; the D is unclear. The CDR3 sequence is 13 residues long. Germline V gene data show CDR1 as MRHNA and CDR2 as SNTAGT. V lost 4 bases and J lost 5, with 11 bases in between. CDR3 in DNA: TGTGCCAGCAGTGTCTCCTTGTACGAGACCCAGTACTTC. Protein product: CASSVSLYETQYF.

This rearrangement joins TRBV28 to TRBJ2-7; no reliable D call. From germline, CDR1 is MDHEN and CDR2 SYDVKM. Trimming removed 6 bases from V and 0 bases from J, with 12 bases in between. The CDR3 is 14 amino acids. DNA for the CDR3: TGTGCCAGCAGATCCCCCGGGTCCTCCTACGAGCAGTACTTC. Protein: CASRSPGSSYEQYF. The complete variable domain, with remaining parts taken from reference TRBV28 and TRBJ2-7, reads DVKVTQSSRYLVKRTGEKVFLECVQDMDHENMFWYRQDPGLGLRLIYFSYDVKMKEKGDIPEGYSVSREKKERFSLILESASTNQTSMYLCASRSPGSSYEQYFGPGTRLTVT.

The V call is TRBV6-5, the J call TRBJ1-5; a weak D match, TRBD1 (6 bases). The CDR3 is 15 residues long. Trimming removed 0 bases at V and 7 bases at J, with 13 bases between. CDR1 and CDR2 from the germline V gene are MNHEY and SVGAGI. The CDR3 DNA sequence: TGTGCCAGCAGTTACTCAGGGGGACCAGGGCAGCCCCAGCATTTT. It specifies CASSYSGGPGQPQHF.

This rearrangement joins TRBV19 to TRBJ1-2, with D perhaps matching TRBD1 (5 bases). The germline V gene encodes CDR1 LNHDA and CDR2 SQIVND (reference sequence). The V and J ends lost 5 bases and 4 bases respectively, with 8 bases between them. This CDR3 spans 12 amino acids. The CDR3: CASSPGGYGYTF. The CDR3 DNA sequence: TGTGCCAGTAGTCCGGGGGGCTATGGCTACACCTTC.

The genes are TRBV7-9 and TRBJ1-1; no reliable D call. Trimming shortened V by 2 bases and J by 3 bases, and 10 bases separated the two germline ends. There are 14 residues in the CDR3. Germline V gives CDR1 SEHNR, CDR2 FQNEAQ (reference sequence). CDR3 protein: CASSLWERDTEAFF. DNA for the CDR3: TGTGCCAGCAGCTTATGGGAGAGGGACACTGAAGCTTTCTTT.

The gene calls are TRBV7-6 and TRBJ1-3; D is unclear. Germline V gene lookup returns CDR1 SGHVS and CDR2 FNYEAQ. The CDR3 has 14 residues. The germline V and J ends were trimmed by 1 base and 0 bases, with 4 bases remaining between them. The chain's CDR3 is CASSLDLSGNTIYF. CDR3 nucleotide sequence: TGTGCCAGCAGCTTAGACCTCTCTGGAAACACCATATATTTT. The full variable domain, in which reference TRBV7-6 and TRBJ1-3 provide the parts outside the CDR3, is GAGVSQSPRYKVTKRGQDVALRCDPISGHVSLYWYRQALGQGPEFLTYFNYEAQQDKSGLPNDRFSAERPEGSISTLTIQRTEQRDSAMYRCASSLDLSGNTIYFGEGSWLTVV.

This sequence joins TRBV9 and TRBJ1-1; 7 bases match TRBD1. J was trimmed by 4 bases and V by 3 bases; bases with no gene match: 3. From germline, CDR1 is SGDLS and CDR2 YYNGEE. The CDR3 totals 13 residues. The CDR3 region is CASSAGTATEAFF. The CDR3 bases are TGTGCCAGCAGCGCCGGGACAGCCACTGAAGCTTTCTTT. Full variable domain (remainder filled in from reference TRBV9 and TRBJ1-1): DSGVTQTPKHLITATGQRVTLRCSPRSGDLSVYWYQQSLDQGLQFLIQYYNGEERAKGNILERFSAQQFPDLHSELNLSSLELGDSALYFCASSAGTATEAFFGQGTRLTVV.

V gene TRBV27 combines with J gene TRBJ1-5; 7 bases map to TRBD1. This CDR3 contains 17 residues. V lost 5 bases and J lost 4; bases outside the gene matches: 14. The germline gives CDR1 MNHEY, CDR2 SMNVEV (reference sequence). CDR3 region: CASSQNNRGRWNQPQHF. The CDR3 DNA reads TGTGCCAGCAGTCAAAATAACAGGGGTCGGTGGAATCAGCCCCAGCATTTT.

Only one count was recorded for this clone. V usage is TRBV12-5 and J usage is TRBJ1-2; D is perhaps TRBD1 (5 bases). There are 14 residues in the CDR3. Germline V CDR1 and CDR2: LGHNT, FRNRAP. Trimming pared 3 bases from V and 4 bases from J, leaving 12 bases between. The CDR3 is CASGFRGEAYGYTF. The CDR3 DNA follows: TGTGCTAGTGGTTTCCGGGGGGAGGCCTATGGCTACACCTTC.

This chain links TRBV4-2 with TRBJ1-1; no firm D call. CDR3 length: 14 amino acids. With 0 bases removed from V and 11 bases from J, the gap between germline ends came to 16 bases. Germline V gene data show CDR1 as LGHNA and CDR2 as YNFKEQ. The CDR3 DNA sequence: TGTGCCAGCAGCCAAGATCCCGGGCTCCCAACGGCTTTCTTT. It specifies CASSQDPGLPTAFF.

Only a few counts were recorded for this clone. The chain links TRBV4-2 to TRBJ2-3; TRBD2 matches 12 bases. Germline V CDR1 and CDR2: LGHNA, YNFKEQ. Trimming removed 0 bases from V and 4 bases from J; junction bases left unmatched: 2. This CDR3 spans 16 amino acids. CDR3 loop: CASSQDTSGGPDTQYF. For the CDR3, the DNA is TGTGCCAGCAGCCAAGACACTAGCGGGGGGCCAGATACGCAGTATTTT.

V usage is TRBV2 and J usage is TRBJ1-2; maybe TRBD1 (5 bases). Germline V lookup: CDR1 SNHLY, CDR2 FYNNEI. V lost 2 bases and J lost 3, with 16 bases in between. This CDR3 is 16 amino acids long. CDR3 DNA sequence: TGTGCCAGCAGTGAAATTGCAGGGAGGGTCGACTATGGCTACACCTTC. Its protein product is CASSEIAGRVDYGYTF.

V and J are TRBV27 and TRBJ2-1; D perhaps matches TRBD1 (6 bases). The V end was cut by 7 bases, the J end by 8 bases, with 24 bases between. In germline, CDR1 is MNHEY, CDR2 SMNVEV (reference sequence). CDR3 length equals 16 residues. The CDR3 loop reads CASTPSASQGRDEQFF. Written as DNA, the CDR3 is TGTGCCAGCACTCCCTCCGCGTCGCAGGGGCGGGATGAGCAGTTCTTC.

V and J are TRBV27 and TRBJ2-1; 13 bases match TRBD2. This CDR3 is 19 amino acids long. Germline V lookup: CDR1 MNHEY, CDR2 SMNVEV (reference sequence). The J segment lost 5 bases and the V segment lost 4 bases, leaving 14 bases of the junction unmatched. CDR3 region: CASSSLTSGGPGSHNEQFF. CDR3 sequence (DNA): TGTGCCAGCAGTTCTCTGACTAGCGGGGGGCCAGGGTCCCACAATGAGCAGTTCTTC.

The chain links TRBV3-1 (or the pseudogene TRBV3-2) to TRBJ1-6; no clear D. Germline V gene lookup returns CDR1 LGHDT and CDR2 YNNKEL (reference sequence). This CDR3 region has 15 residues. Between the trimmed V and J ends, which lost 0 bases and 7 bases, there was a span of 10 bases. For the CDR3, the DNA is TGTGCCAGCAGCCAAGATATCCTTCCCAATTCACCCCTCCACTTT. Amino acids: CASSQDILPNSPLHF.

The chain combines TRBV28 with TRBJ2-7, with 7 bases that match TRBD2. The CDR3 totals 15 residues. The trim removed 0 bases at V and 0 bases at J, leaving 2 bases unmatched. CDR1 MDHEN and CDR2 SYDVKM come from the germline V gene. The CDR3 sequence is CASSLWGTISYEQYF. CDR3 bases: TGTGCCAGCAGTTTATGGGGGACTATCTCCTACGAGCAGTACTTC.

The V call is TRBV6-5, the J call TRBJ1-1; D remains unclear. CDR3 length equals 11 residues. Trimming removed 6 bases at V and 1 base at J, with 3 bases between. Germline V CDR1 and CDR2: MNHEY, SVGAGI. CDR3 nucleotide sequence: TGTGCCAGCAGAGGGAACACTGAAGCTTTCTTT. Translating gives CASRGNTEAFF.

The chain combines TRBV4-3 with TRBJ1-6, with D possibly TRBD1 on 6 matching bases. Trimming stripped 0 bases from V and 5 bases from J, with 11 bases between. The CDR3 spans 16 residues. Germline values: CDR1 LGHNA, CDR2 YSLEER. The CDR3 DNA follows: TGCGCCAGCAGCCAAGATCCAGGGGTGGATAATTCACCCCTCCACTTT. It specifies CASSQDPGVDNSPLHF.

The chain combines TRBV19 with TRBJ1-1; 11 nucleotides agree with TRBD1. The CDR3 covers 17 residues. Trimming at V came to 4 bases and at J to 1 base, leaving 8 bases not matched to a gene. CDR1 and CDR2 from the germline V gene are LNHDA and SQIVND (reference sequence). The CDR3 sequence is CASSTRTGGRQNTEAFF. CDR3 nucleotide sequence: TGTGCCAGTAGTACCCGGACAGGGGGCCGCCAGAACACTGAAGCTTTCTTT.

This CDR3 reads CASSLVGTRNTGELFF. The CDR3 DNA sequence: TGCGCCAGCAGCTTGGTGGGTACGCGGAACACCGGGGAGCTGTTTTTT. This chain links TRBV5-1 with TRBJ2-2; D unclear. V lost 0 bases and J lost 1, with 10 bases in between. The CDR3 contains 16 residues. Per the germline V gene, CDR1 is SGHRS and CDR2 is YFSETQ.

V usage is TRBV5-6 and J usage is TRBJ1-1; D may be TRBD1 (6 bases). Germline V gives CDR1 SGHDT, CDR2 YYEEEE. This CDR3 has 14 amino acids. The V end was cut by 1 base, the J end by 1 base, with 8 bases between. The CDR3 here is CASSLRGQNTEAFF. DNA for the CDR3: TGTGCCAGCAGCTTGCGGGGGCAGAACACTGAAGCTTTCTTT.

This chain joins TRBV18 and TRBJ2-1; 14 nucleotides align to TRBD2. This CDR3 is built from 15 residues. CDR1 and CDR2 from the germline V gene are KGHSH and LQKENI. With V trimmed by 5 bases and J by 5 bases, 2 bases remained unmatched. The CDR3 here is CASSTTSGGDNEQFF. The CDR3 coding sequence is TGTGCCAGCTCAACGACTAGCGGGGGGGACAATGAGCAGTTCTTC.

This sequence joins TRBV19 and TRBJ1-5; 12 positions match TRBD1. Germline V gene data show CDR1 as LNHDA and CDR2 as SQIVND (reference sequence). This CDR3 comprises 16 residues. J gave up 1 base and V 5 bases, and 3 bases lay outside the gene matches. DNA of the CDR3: TGTGCCAGTAGTGGGACAGGGGGCCTAAGCAATCAGCCCCAGCATTTT. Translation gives CASSGTGGLSNQPQHF.

CDR3 coding DNA: TGTGCCAGCAGCGTAGCTCCCATGAAAGGAGAGCAGTACTTC. Encoded protein: CASSVAPMKGEQYF. The chain links TRBV9 to TRBJ2-7, with no clear D. Germline V gene sequence: CDR1 SGDLS, CDR2 YYNGEE. The CDR3 runs to 14 residues. Trimming removed 0 bases from V and 7 bases from J, with 14 bases in between.